The clone carrying this T cell receptor beta chain has only a few counts. The antigen is undetermined. The donors were healthy bone marrow donors. J was trimmed by 4 bases and V by 3 bases; bases with no gene match: 7. Germline CDR1 SGHRS, CDR2 YFSETQ. This CDR3 is built from 15 residues. Vbeta (60) and Jbeta (13) primers were used in the PCR. Profiled with immunoSEQ multiplex PCR; TCRdb holds only in-frame clones, not every one. The repertoire holds about 200,000 clones, with about four fifths as singletons. The data were taken from a study of cytomegalovirus exposure and HLA in healthy donors. Study at large: An early data release held tens of millions of unique TCRs from HLA-typed donors. Regarding the study as a whole: Earlier findings revealed that most TCR beta V segments proved productive either about 87% or about 30% of the time. Reportedly, HLA-A and HLA-B alleles of most subjects were accurately predicted from TCR beta.

The chain is built from TRBV5-1 and TRBJ2-1, with 7 bases fitting TRBD2. The TCR was taken from a man aged 30 to 39 in good health and CMV-seronegative. Sequenced input: PBMCs. CDR3 sequence: CASSSAGTTYNEQFF. The DNA of the CDR3 is TGCGCCAGCAGCTCAGCCGGGACTACGTACAATGAGCAGTTCTTC.